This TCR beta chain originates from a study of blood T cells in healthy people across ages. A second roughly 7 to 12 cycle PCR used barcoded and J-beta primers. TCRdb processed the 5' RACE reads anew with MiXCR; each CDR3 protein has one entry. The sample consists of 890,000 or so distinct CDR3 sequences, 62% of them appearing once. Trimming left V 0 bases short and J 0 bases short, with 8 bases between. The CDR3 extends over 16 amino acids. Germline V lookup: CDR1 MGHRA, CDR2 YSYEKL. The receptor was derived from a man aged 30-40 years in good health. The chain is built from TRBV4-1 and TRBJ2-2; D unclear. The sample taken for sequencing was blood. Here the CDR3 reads CASSQDPRANTGELFF. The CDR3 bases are TGCGCCAGCAGCCAAGACCCCCGGGCGAACACCGGGGAGCTGTTTTTT.